This T cell receptor beta chain is drawn from a study of cytomegalovirus exposure and HLA in healthy donors. Germline V gives CDR1 ENHRY, CDR2 SYGVKD. The CDR3 is 15 amino acids. The V end was cut by 3 bases, the J end by 4 bases, with 15 bases between. This clone showed up just once. With 60 Vbeta and 13 Jbeta primers, the PCR was carried out. TCRdb keeps only in-frame clones here, not all; method: immunoSEQ multiplex PCR. Altogether some 120,000 clones are present, about 81% being singletons, with the ten largest covering 1.1%. This chain uses TRBV10-3 with TRBJ2-5; possible D gene TRBD1, 5 bases. This clonotype originated in a woman in her twenties or thirties in good health and CMV-seronegative. The sample taken for sequencing was PBMCs. CDR3: CAISDRTRQGETQYF. In nucleotides, the CDR3 is TGTGCCATCAGTGACAGGACAAGGCAGGGAGAGACCCAGTACTTC.